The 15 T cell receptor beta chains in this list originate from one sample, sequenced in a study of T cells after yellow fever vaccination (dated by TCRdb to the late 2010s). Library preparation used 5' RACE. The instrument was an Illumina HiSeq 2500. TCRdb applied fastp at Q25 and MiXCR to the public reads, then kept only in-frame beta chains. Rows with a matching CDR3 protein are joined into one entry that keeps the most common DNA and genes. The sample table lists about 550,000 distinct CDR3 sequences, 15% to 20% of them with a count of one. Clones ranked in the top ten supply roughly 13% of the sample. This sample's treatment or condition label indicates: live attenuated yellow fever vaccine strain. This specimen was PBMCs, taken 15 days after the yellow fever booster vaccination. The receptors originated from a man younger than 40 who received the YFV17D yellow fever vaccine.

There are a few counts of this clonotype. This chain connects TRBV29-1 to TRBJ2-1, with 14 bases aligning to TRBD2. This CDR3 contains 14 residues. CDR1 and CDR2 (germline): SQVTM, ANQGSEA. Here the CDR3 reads CCGTSGRSYNEQFF. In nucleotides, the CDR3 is TGCTGTGGGACTAGCGGGAGATCTTACAATGAGCAGTTCTTC.

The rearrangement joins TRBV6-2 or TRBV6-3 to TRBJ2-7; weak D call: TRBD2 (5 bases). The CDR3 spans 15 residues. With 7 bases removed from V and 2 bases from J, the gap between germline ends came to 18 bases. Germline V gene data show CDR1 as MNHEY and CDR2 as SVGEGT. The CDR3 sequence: CASISTTGLAYEQYF. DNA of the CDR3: TGTGCCAGCATTTCCACCACCGGACTGGCCTACGAGCAGTACTTC.

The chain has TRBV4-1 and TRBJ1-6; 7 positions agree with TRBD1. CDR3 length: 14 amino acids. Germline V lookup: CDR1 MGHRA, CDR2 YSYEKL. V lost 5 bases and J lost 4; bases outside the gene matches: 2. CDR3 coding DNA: TGCGCCAGCAGCGAGGGACAGTATAATTCACCCCTCCACTTT. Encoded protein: CASSEGQYNSPLHF.

The CDR3 DNA sequence: TGTGCCAGCACCACACTGGTCCGGGACAGCACCTACGAGCAGTACTTC. This sequence encodes CASTTLVRDSTYEQYF. The J gene is TRBJ2-7, the V gene TRBV21-1; TRBD1 is the table's D call, not checked against the DNA. TRBV21-1 is given as a pseudogene. This CDR3 spans 16 amino acids.

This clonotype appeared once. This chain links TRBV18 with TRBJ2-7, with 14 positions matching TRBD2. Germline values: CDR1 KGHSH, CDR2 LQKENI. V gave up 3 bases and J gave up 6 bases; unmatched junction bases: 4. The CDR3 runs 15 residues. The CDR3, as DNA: TGTGCCAGCTCACCGGGGACTAGCGGGAGAATCGAGCAGTACTTC. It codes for CASSPGTSGRIEQYF. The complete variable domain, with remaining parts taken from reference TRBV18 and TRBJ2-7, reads NAGVMQNPRHLVRRRGQEARLRCSPMKGHSHVYWYRQLPEEGLKFMVYLQKENIIDESGMPKERFSAEFPKEGPSILRIQQVVRGDSAAYFCASSPGTSGRIEQYFGPGTRLTVT.

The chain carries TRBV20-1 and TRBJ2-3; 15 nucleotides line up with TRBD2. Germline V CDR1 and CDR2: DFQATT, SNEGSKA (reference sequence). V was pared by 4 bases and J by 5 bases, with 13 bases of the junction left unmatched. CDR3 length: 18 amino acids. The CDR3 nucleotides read TGCAGTGCTACCCGGACTAGCGGGAGGGCCGCCCCGTTAGATACGCAGTATTTT. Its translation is CSATRTSGRAAPLDTQYF.

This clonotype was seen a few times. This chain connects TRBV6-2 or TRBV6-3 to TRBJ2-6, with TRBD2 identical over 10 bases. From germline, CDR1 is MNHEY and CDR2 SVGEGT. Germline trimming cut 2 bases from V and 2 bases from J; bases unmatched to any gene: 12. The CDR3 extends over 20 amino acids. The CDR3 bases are TGTGCCAGCAGTTACACCGCTCTAGCGGGGGTAATTCCTGGGGCCAACGTCCTGACTTTC. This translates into CASSYTALAGVIPGANVLTF.

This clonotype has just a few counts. The CDR3: CASSALFGSDNEQFF. CDR3 DNA sequence: TGTGCCAGCAGCGCCCTTTTCGGGAGCGATAATGAGCAGTTCTTC. V is TRBV5-4 and J is TRBJ2-1; perhaps TRBD2 as D (6 bases). This CDR3 comprises 15 residues. V lost 4 bases and J 7 bases, leaving 18 bases between the germline ends. Germline CDR1 reads SGHNT; CDR2 reads YYREEE (reference sequence).

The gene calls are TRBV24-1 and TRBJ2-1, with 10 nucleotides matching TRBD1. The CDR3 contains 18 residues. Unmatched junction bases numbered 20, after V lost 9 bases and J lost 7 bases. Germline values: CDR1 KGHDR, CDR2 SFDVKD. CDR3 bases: TGTGCCACCGGAAGCCAGGGCCTAGTGACAGGGGGCGGGAATGAGCAGTTCTTC. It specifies CATGSQGLVTGGGNEQFF.

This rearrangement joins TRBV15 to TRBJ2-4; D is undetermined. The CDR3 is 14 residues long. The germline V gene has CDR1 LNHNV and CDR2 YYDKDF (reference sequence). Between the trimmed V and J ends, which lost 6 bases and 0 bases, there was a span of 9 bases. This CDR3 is CATRDVLAKNIQYF. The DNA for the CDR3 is TGTGCCACCAGAGACGTACTAGCCAAAAACATTCAGTACTTC.

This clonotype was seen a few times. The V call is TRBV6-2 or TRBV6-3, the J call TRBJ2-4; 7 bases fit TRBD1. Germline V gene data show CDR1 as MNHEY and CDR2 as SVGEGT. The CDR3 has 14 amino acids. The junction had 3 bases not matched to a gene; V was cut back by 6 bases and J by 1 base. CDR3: CASSQDRAKNIQYF. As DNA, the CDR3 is TGTGCCAGCAGCCAGGACAGGGCCAAAAACATTCAGTACTTC.

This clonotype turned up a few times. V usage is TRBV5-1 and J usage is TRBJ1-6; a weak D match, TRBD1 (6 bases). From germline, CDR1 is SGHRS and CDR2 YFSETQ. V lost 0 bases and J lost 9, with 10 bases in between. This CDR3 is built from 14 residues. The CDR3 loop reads CASSLDRAFSPLHF. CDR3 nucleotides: TGCGCCAGCAGCTTGGACAGGGCTTTTTCACCCCTCCACTTT.

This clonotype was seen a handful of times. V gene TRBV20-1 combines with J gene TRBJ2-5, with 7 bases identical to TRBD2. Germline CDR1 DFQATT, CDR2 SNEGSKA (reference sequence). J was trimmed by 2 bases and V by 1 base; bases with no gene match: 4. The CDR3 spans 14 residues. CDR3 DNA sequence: TGCAGTGCTAGAGTTCCTAGCGGACAAGAGACCCAGTACTTC. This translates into CSARVPSGQETQYF.

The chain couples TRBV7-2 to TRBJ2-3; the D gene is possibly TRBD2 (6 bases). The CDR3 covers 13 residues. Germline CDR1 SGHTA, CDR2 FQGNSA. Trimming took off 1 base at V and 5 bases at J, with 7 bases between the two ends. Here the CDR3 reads CASSLVREDTQYF. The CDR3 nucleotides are TGTGCCAGCAGCTTAGTGCGGGAAGATACGCAGTATTTT.

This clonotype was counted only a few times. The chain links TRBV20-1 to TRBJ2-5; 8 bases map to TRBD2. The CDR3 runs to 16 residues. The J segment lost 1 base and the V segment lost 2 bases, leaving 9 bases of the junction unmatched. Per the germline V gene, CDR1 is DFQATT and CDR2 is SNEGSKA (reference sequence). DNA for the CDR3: TGCAGTGCTAGATCCGGAACTAGCGGACCCCAAGAGACCCAGTACTTC. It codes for CSARSGTSGPQETQYF.